The 8 T cell receptor beta chains given below trace back to one sample, sequenced in a study of blood T cell repertoires in COVID-19. Produced via immunoSEQ multiplex PCR; TCRdb's table is partial and in-frame only. Seen here are roughly 340,000 clones, 80% to 90% observed once, and the top ten hold around 3%. What was sequenced was peripheral blood. The receptor source for this set is a woman in her twenties or thirties with COVID-19, enrolled during active disease.

The chain has TRBV5-5 and TRBJ1-2; perhaps TRBD1 as D (6 bases). Germline V gives CDR1 SGHKS, CDR2 YYEKEE (reference sequence). This CDR3 has 14 amino acids. V was trimmed by 4 bases and J by 2 bases, leaving 12 bases between them. Here the CDR3 reads CASSRRDNNYGYTF. In DNA form, the CDR3 reads TGTGCCAGCAGCCGACGGGACAACAACTATGGCTACACCTTC.

This rearrangement joins TRBV10-3 to TRBJ2-7, with 8 bases fitting TRBD1. Losses at the gene ends were 2 bases for V and 6 bases for J; bases not matched to a gene: 6. The CDR3 loop spans 14 amino acids. Germline CDR1 ENHRY, CDR2 SYGVKD. DNA for the CDR3: TGTGCCATCAGTGAGCCCGGGACAGGTAGCGAGCAGTACGTC. It encodes CAISEPGTGSEQYV.

The J gene is TRBJ2-1, the V gene TRBV11-2; D unclear. The CDR3 has 14 amino acids. Trimming pared 3 bases from V and 2 bases from J, leaving 8 bases between. Germline-derived CDR1 and CDR2 are SGHAT and FQNNGV. CDR3 sequence: CASSFSQAYNEQFF. In nucleotides, the CDR3 is TGTGCCAGCAGCTTCTCTCAGGCCTACAATGAGCAGTTCTTC. Variable domain in full (rest from reference TRBV11-2 and TRBJ2-1): EAGVAQSPRYKIIEKRQSVAFWCNPISGHATLYWYQQILGQGPKLLIQFQNNGVVDDSQLPKDRFSAERLKGVDSTLKIQPAKLEDSAVYLCASSFSQAYNEQFFGPGTRLTVL.

The chain couples TRBV7-2 to TRBJ1-4, with 7 bases lining up with TRBD1. V was pared by 1 base and J by 5 bases, with 4 bases of the junction left unmatched. The CDR3 is 15 residues long. CDR1 is SGHTA and CDR2 is FQGNSA in the germline V gene. The CDR3 loop is CASSLEARGNEKLFF. The CDR3 bases are TGTGCCAGCAGCTTAGAAGCCAGGGGGAATGAAAAACTGTTTTTT.

This chain connects TRBV12-3 or TRBV12-4 to TRBJ2-5; the match to TRBD1 covers 7 bases. Trimming took 5 bases from V and 3 from J; bases not matched to a gene: 3. The CDR3 extends over 13 amino acids. As DNA, the CDR3 is TGTGCCAGCAGTACCGGGACAGAAGAGACCCAGTACTTC. It yields the protein CASSTGTEETQYF.

This clone was seen only once. This chain joins TRBV5-8 and TRBJ1-2; 8 bases align to TRBD1. Per germline, CDR1 SGHTS and CDR2 YDEGEE. J was trimmed by 5 bases and V by 0 bases; bases with no gene match: 3. The CDR3 is 14 amino acids. Written as DNA, the CDR3 is TGTGCCAGCAGCTTGGAGGGACAGGTTTATGGCTACACCTTC. Its protein is CASSLEGQVYGYTF. Filled out from reference TRBV5-8 and TRBJ1-2, the complete variable domain reads EAGVTQSPTHLIKTRGQQATLRCSPISGHTSVYWYQQALGLGLQFLLWYDEGEERNRGNFPPRFSGRQFPNYSSELNVNALELEDSALYLCASSLEGQVYGYTFGSGTRLTVV.

The chain combines TRBV30 with TRBJ2-3; 12 nucleotides align to TRBD2. Germline CDR1 reads GTSNPN; CDR2 reads SVGIG (reference sequence). The CDR3 length is 16 residues. Unmatched junction bases numbered 6, after V lost 1 base and J lost 4 bases. DNA for the CDR3: TGTGCCTGGAGTGCGTTGACTAGCGGGAGCTCAGATACGCAGTATTTT. Translating it yields CAWSALTSGSSDTQYF.

This clone occurred once. The chain is built from TRBV5-4 and TRBJ2-1, with 8 bases fitting TRBD2. The CDR3 is 14 amino acids. Germline lookup yields CDR1 SGHNT and CDR2 YYREEE (reference sequence). Trimming took 0 bases from V and 9 from J; bases not matched to a gene: 5. CDR3 coding DNA: TGTGCCAGCAGCTTGGCGGGGGGGCAGGGTGAGCAGTTCTTC. Translated: CASSLAGGQGEQFF.